This T cell receptor beta chain was identified during a study of T-cell reconstitution after alpha-beta-depleted transplantation in children. Regarding the study as a whole: Day-60 TCRbeta diversity that was high in some patients was derived from surviving recipient T cells and thymic progenitors. Several hundred expanded graft clones reportedly were the source of alpha-beta T cells about two months after transplant. One year after transplant, T-cell counts and diversity came mostly from newly produced T cells.

Unique molecular identifiers were built into the TCRbeta library. TCRdb ran MiXCR on the PCR reads and lists one entry per CDR3 protein. The sample has roughly 310,000 distinct CDR3 sequences, around 25% seen once; the top ten hold approximately 9.9%. As regards this clonotype: The antigen remains unidentified.

The sample in question was PBMCs, mostly from graft donor cells, obtained 180 days after TCRalphabeta/CD19-depleted stem cell transplant. The source of this sequence is a male patient younger than 18 who had a stem cell transplant for acute lymphoblastic leukemia, so the T cells may come from the graft donor.

CDR3 coding DNA: TGCAGTGCTAGCTCGACACCAGGCGCTGAAGCTTTCTTT. It translates to CSASSTPGAEAFF. The chain uses TRBV20-1 and TRBJ1-1; D gene uncertain. Germline V gene data show CDR1 as DFQATT and CDR2 as SNEGSKA (reference sequence). V lost 3 bases and J lost 6, with 14 bases in between. CDR3 length: 13 residues.